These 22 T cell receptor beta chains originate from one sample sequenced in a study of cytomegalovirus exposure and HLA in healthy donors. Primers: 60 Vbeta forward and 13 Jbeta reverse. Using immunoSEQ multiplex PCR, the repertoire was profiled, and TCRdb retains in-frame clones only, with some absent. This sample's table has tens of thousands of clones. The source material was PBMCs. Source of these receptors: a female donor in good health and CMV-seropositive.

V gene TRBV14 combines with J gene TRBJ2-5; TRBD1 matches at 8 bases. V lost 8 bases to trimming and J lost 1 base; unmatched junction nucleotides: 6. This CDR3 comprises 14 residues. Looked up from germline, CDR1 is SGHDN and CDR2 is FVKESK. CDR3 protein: CASAQGQVQETQYF. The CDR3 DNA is TGTGCCAGCGCCCAGGGACAGGTCCAAGAGACCCAGTACTTC.

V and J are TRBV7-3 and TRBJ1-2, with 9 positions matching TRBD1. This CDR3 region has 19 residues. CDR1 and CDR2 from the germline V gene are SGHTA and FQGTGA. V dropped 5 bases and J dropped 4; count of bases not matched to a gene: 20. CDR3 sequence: CASSPYRRDREGIGYGYTF. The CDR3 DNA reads TGTGCCAGCAGCCCCTATCGCCGGGACAGGGAGGGTATTGGCTATGGCTACACCTTC.

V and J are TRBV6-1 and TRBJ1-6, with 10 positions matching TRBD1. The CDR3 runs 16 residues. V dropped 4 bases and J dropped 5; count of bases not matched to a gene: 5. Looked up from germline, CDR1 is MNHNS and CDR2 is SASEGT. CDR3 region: CASSGGTGVNNSPLHF. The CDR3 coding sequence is TGTGCCAGCAGTGGGGGGACAGGGGTAAATAATTCACCCCTCCACTTT.

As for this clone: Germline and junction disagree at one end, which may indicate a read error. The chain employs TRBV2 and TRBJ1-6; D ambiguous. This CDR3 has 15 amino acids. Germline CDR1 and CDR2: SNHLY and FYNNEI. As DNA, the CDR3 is TGTGCCAGCAGGGAAGGCGGCTCCTATAATTCACCCCTCCACTTT. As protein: CASREGGSYNSPLHF. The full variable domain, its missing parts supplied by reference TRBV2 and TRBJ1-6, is EPEVTQTPSHQVTQMGQEVILRCVPISNHLYFYWYRQILGQKVEFLVSFYNNEISEKSEIFDDQFSVERPDGSNFTLKIRSTKLEDSAMYFCASREGGSYNSPLHFGNGTRLTVT.

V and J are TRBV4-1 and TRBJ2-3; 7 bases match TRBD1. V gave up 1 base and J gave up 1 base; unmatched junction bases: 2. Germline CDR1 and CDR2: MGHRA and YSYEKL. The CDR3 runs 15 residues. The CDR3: CASSQVGTGTDTQYF. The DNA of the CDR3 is TGCGCCAGCAGCCAAGTGGGGACAGGCACAGATACGCAGTATTTT.

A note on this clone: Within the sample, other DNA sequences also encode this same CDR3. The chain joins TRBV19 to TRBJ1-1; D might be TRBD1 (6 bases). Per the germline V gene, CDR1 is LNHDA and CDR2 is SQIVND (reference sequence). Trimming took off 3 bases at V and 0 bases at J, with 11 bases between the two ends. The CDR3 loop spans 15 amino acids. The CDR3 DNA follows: TGTGCCAGTAGTATCCGGGGGGGGCTGAACACTGAAGCTTTCTTT. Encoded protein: CASSIRGGLNTEAFF.

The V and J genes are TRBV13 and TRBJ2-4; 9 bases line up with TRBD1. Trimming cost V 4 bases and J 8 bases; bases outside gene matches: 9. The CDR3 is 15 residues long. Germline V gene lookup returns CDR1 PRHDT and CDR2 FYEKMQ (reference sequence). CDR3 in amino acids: CASSYRDRAVDIQYF. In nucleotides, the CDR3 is TGTGCCAGCAGCTATAGGGACAGGGCCGTTGACATTCAGTACTTC.

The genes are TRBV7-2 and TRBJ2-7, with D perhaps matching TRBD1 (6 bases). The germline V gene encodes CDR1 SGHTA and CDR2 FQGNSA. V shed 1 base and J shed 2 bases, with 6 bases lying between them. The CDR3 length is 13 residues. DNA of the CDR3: TGTGCCAGCAGCTTAGGGACAGCCTACGAGCAGTACTTC. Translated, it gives CASSLGTAYEQYF. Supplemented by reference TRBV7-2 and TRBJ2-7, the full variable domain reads GAGVSQSPSNKVTEKGKDVELRCDPISGHTALYWYRQSLGQGLEFLIYFQGNSAPDKSGLPSDRFSAERTGGSVSTLTIQRTQQEDSAVYLCASSLGTAYEQYFGPGTRLTVT.

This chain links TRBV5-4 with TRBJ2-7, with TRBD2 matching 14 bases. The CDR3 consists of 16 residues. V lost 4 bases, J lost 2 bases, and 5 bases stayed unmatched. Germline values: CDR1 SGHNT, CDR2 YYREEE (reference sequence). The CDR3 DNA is TGTGCCAGCAGCCGGGGACTAGCGGGAGTGGCCTACGAGCAGTACTTC. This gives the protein CASSRGLAGVAYEQYF.

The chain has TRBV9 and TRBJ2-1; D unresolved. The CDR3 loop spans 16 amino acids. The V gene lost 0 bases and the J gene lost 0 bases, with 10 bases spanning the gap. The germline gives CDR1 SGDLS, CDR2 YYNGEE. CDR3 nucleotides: TGTGCCAGCAGCGTAGACCCAGGCAGCTCCTACAATGAGCAGTTCTTC. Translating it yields CASSVDPGSSYNEQFF.

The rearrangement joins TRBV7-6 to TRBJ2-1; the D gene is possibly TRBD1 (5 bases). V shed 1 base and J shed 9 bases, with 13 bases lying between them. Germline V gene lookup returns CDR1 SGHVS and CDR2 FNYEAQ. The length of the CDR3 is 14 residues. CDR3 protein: CASSLERGRAEQFF. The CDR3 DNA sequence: TGTGCCAGCAGCTTAGAAAGGGGTAGGGCTGAGCAGTTCTTC.

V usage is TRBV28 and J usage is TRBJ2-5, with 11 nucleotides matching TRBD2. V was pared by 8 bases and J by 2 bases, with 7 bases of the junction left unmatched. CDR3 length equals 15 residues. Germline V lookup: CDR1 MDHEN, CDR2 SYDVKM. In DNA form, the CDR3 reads TGTGCCAGCTCCACCGGGACTAGCGGTCAAGAGACCCAGTACTTC. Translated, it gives CASSTGTSGQETQYF. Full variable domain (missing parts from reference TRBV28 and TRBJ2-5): DVKVTQSSRYLVKRTGEKVFLECVQDMDHENMFWYRQDPGLGLRLIYFSYDVKMKEKGDIPEGYSVSREKKERFSLILESASTNQTSMYLCASSTGTSGQETQYFGPGTRLLVL.

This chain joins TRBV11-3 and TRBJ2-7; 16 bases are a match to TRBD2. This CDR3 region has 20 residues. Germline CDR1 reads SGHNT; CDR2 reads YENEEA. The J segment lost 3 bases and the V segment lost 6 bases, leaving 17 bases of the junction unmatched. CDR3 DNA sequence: TGTGCCAGCAGTTTCCTTACCGGGACTAGCGGGAGGGCCTTGGGCTACGAGCAGTACTTC. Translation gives CASSFLTGTSGRALGYEQYF.

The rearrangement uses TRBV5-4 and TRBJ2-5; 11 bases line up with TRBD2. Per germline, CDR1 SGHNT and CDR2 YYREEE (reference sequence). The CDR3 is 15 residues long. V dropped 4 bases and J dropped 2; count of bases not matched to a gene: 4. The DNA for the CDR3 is TGTGCCAGCAGCGGGCGACTAGCGGGGCAAGAGACCCAGTACTTC. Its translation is CASSGRLAGQETQYF.

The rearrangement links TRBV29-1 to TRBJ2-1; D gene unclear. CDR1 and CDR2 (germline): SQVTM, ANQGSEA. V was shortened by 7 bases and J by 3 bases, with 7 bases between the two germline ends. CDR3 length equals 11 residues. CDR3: CSADNYNEQFF. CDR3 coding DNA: TGCAGCGCTGACAACTACAATGAGCAGTTCTTC.

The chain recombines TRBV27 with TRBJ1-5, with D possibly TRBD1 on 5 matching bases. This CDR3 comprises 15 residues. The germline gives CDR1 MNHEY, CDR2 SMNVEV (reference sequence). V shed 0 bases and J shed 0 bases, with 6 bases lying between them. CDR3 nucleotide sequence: TGTGCCAGCAGTTTATCACAGGTTAGCAATCAGCCCCAGCATTTT. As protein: CASSLSQVSNQPQHF.

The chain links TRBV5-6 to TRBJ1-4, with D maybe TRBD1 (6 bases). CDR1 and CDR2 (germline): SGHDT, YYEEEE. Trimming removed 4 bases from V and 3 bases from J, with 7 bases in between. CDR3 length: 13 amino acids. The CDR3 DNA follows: TGTGCCAGCAGCAGGGGGTCTAATGAAAAACTGTTTTTT. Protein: CASSRGSNEKLFF.

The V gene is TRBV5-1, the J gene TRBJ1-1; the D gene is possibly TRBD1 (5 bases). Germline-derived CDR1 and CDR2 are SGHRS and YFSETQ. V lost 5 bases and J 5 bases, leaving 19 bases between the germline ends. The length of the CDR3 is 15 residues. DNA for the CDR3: TGCGCCAGCAGTTCGGGTGGACAACGAGGTACTGAAGCTTTCTTT. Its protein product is CASSSGGQRGTEAFF.

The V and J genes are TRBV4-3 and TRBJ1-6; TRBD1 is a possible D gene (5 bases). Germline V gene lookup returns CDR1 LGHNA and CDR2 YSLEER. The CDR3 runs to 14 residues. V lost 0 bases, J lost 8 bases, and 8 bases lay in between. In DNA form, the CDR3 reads TGCGCCAGCAGCCAAGACAGGGTTTATTCACCCCTCCACTTT. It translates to CASSQDRVYSPLHF.

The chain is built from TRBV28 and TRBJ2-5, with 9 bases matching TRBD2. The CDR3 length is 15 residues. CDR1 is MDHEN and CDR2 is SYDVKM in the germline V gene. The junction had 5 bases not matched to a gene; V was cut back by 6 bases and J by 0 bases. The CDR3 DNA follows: TGTGCCAGCAGCCCACTAGCGGGTCACCAAGAGACCCAGTACTTC. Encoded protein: CASSPLAGHQETQYF. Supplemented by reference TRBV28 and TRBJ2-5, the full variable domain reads DVKVTQSSRYLVKRTGEKVFLECVQDMDHENMFWYRQDPGLGLRLIYFSYDVKMKEKGDIPEGYSVSREKKERFSLILESASTNQTSMYLCASSPLAGHQETQYFGPGTRLLVL.

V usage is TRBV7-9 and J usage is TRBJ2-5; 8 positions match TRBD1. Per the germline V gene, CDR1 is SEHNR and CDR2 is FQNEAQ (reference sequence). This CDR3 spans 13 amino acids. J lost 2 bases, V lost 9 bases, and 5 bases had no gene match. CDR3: CASTQGVQETQYF. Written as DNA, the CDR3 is TGTGCCAGTACACAGGGGGTACAAGAGACCCAGTACTTC.

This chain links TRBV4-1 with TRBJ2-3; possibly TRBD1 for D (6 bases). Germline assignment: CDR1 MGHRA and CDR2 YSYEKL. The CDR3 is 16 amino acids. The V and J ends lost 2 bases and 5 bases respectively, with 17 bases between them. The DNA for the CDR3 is TGCGCCAGCAGCCAACCTCGCACAGGACAGAGAGATACGCAGTATTTT. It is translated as CASSQPRTGQRDTQYF.